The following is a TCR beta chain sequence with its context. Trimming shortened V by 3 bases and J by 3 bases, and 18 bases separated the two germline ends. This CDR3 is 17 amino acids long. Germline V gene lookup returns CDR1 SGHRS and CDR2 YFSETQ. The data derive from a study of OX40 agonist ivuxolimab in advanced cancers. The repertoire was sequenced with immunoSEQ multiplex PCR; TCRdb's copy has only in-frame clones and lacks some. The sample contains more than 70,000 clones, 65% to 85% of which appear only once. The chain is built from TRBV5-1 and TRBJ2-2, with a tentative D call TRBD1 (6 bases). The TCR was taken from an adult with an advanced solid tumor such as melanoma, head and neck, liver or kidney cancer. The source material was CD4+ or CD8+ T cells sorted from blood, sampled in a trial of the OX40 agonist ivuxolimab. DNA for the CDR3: TGCGCCAGCAGCTCAGACAGGCCTATTTCTTACACCGGGGAGCTGTTTTTT. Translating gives CASSSDRPISYTGELFF. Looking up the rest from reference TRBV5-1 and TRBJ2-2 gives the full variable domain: KAGVTQTPRYLIKTRGQQVTLSCSPISGHRSVSWYQQTPGQGLQFLFEYFSETQRNKGNFPGRFSGRQFSNSRSEMNVSTLELGDSALYLCASSSDRPISYTGELFFGEGSRLTVL.